The subject of this entry is one TCR beta chain. Antigen unknown. These data are taken from a study of cytomegalovirus exposure and HLA in healthy donors. Study findings and constraints: Several of the most significant clusters appeared linked to common viral pathogens, based on a later analysis. A list of 150 to 200 TCR beta chains associated with cytomegalovirus was given.

This CDR3 has 17 amino acids. The germline V gene encodes CDR1 SGHAT and CDR2 FQDESV (reference sequence). V was clipped by 2 bases and J by 0 bases, with 16 bases between them. PCR employed 60 Vbeta and 13 Jbeta primers. Data came from immunoSEQ multiplex PCR; TCRdb stores just in-frame clones and leaves some out. This table has about 150,000 clones, 84% appearing once. The chain couples TRBV11-1 to TRBJ1-2; unclear D gene. Sequenced input: PBMCs. The sequence came from a girl between 10 and 17 years old in good health and CMV-seropositive. CDR3 in amino acids: CASSLYLRGTTNYGYTF. CDR3 DNA sequence: TGTGCCAGCAGCTTATATCTCCGGGGAACGACTAACTATGGCTACACCTTC.